One and the same sample provided the 19 T cell receptor beta chains below, sequenced in a study of blood T cell repertoires in COVID-19. The table came from immunoSEQ multiplex PCR; TCRdb's copy has only in-frame clones and leaves some out. The sample has more than 150,000 clones, around 91% seen once. Sequenced input: peripheral blood. These receptors came from a woman aged 40-49 years with acute or convalescent COVID-19.

The chain is built from TRBV2 and TRBJ2-5; TRBD1 is a possible D gene (6 bases). Deletions cut 3 bases from V and 0 bases from J, with 14 bases between. The CDR3 consists of 16 residues. Germline-derived CDR1 and CDR2 are SNHLY and FYNNEI. CDR3 in DNA: TGTGCCAGCAGTGAGTGGCAGGGGTTCTACCAAGAGACCCAGTACTTC. This encodes CASSEWQGFYQETQYF.

The chain uses TRBV27 and TRBJ2-1; 8 bases match TRBD1. The CDR3 runs to 15 residues. Germline V gives CDR1 MNHEY, CDR2 SMNVEV (reference sequence). The V gene end was trimmed by 6 bases and the J gene end by 2 bases; junction bases not matched to a gene: 6. This CDR3 reads CASRAGTGAYNEQFF. As DNA, the CDR3 is TGTGCCAGCAGGGCCGGGACAGGCGCCTACAATGAGCAGTTCTTC.

The chain employs TRBV19 and TRBJ1-5; 7 nucleotides match TRBD1. Germline CDR1 LNHDA, CDR2 SQIVND (reference sequence). Trimming cost V 5 bases and J 3 bases; bases outside gene matches: 4. The CDR3 is 14 amino acids. The CDR3 coding sequence is TGTGCCAGTAGTGGGACAGCCACCAATCAGCCCCAGCATTTT. Protein sequence: CASSGTATNQPQHF.

This clone came up a few times. The chain recombines TRBV28 with TRBJ1-5; tentative D call: TRBD1 (6 bases). This CDR3 spans 16 amino acids. CDR1 is MDHEN and CDR2 is SYDVKM in the germline V gene. Trimming removed 6 bases at V and 4 bases at J, with 19 bases between. The CDR3 DNA reads as TGTGCCAGCAGATCTGGGACAAGGTCTTGGAATCAGCCCCAGCATTTT. This sequence encodes CASRSGTRSWNQPQHF.

The chain uses TRBV28 and TRBJ2-2, with D possibly being TRBD1 (5 bases). V lost 5 bases to trimming and J lost 1 base, with 14 bases between them. Germline CDR1 and CDR2: MDHEN and SYDVKM. The CDR3 loop spans 16 amino acids. CDR3: CASSPPRQGNTGELFF. DNA for the CDR3: TGTGCCAGCAGTCCACCCCGCCAGGGGAACACCGGGGAGCTGTTTTTT.

The chain combines TRBV10-1 with TRBJ2-2; 12 bases fit TRBD2. The ends lost 0 bases at V and 7 bases at J; junction bases unmatched: 6. Germline loops: CDR1 WNHNN, CDR2 SYGVQD (reference sequence). The CDR3 runs 17 residues. The CDR3 nucleotides are TGCGCCAGCAGTGAGTCGAAGACTAGCGGGAGAGTCGGGGAGCTGTTTTTT. Translation gives CASSESKTSGRVGELFF.

The chain links TRBV7-9 to TRBJ2-1; D remains ambiguous. The germline V gene has CDR1 SEHNR and CDR2 FQNEAQ (reference sequence). Between the trimmed V and J ends, which lost 3 bases and 4 bases, there was a span of 7 bases. The CDR3 spans 13 residues. The CDR3 nucleotides are TGTGCCAGCAGCTTGGCCGTTTACAATGAGCAGTTCTTC. This translates into CASSLAVYNEQFF.

The V gene is TRBV27, the J gene TRBJ1-2; no clear D gene. From germline, CDR1 is MNHEY and CDR2 SMNVEV (reference sequence). CDR3 size: 14 residues. V dropped 8 bases and J dropped 4 bases, with 17 bases sitting between them. CDR3 region: CASGSDSELYGYTF. The CDR3 coding sequence is TGTGCCAGCGGATCGGACTCAGAGCTCTATGGCTACACCTTC.

The chain employs TRBV6-2 or TRBV6-3 and TRBJ1-5; no clear D. The CDR3 totals 14 residues. The germline gives CDR1 MNHEY, CDR2 SVGEGT. V lost 10 bases, J lost 7 bases, and 20 bases lay in between. CDR3 bases: TGTGCCACCAGCCGCCGGGAGGGTGACCAGCCCCAGCATTTT. Translating it yields CATSRREGDQPQHF.

The gene calls are TRBV5-6 and TRBJ2-7; D possibly corresponds to TRBD2 (6 bases). V lost 0 bases, J lost 3 bases, and 13 bases lay in between. This CDR3 has 15 residues. Germline V lookup: CDR1 SGHDT, CDR2 YYEEEE. The CDR3 nucleotides are TGTGCCAGCAGCTTGGCGGGAGAAGGCCTCTACGAGCAGTACTTC. It encodes CASSLAGEGLYEQYF.

The chain joins TRBV11-3 to TRBJ2-3; TRBD2 aligns across 7 bases. CDR3 size: 15 residues. V shed 4 bases and J 2 bases; nucleotides not matched to a gene: 6. CDR1 is SGHNT, CDR2 YENEEA, per germline. CDR3 in amino acids: CASSWAAGVTDTQYF. The CDR3 nucleotides are TGTGCCAGCAGCTGGGCGGCGGGGGTCACAGATACGCAGTATTTT. The entire variable domain, with the rest obtained from reference TRBV11-3 and TRBJ2-3, is as follows: EAGVVQSPRYKIIEKKQPVAFWCNPISGHNTLYWYLQNLGQGPELLIRYENEEAVDDSQLPKDRFSAERLKGVDSTLKIQPAELGDSAVYLCASSWAAGVTDTQYFGPGTRLTVL.

This clone was recorded many times. The junction does not match germline at one end; this may be a read error. V gene TRBV6-1 combines with J gene TRBJ2-2, with TRBD2 matching 8 bases. Germline V gene sequence: CDR1 MNHNS, CDR2 SASEGT. The CDR3 covers 16 residues. The CDR3 bases are TGTGCCAGCAGGGAAGACAGCGGGGGAGCCACCGGGGAGCTGTTTTTT. It yields the protein CASREDSGGATGELFF.

This chain links TRBV30 with TRBJ1-1; a possible D gene is TRBD1 (6 bases). V was cut by 4 bases and J by 5 bases, with 17 bases left in between. This CDR3 has 14 residues. Germline V gene data show CDR1 as GTSNPN and CDR2 as SVGIG (reference sequence). The CDR3 nucleotides read TGTGCCTGGATTTTAGGACAGAGGAGGACTGAAGCTTTCTTT. It specifies CAWILGQRRTEAFF.

V usage is TRBV5-1 and J usage is TRBJ2-7; 10 nucleotides align to TRBD1. The CDR3 spans 15 residues. Germline V gene data show CDR1 as SGHRS and CDR2 as YFSETQ. V was clipped by 7 bases and J by 5 bases; unmatched bases: 12. The CDR3, as DNA: TGCGCCAGCGCGGTCCCGACAGGGGGCAACGACGAGCAGTACTTC. Protein: CASAVPTGGNDEQYF.

The chain has TRBV3-1 (or the pseudogene TRBV3-2) and TRBJ2-7; 7 bases map to TRBD2. The CDR3 totals 14 residues. Germline loops: CDR1 LGHDT, CDR2 YNNKEL (reference sequence). V dropped 0 bases and J dropped 5; count of bases not matched to a gene: 4. CDR3 in DNA: TGTGCCAGCAGCCAAGACGGGGGGTTCCACGAGCAGTACTTC. Its protein product is CASSQDGGFHEQYF.

The chain combines TRBV5-1 with TRBJ2-7, with D possibly being TRBD1 (6 bases). V gave up 4 bases and J gave up 6 bases, with 11 bases separating them. CDR1 SGHRS and CDR2 YFSETQ come from the germline V gene. The CDR3 spans 12 residues. The CDR3 coding sequence is TGCGCCAGCAGCGGGCAGGGGCTCGAGCAGTACTTC. Residues: CASSGQGLEQYF.

The gene calls are TRBV6-5 and TRBJ1-4; D might be TRBD1 (6 bases). CDR1 and CDR2 from the germline V gene are MNHEY and SVGAGI. V was shortened by 4 bases and J by 2 bases, with 11 bases between the two germline ends. The CDR3 length is 15 residues. The CDR3 DNA sequence: TGTGCCAGCAGTTTACGAACAGGGACTAATGAAAAACTGTTTTTT. Amino acids: CASSLRTGTNEKLFF.

The CDR3 reads CASNHADFQETQYF. The CDR3 coding sequence is TGTGCCAGCAACCATGCGGACTTTCAAGAGACCCAGTACTTC. The chain recombines TRBV7-3 with TRBJ2-5, with D possibly matching TRBD2 (5 bases). The CDR3 contains 14 residues. Trimming removed 7 bases from V and 2 bases from J, with 14 bases in between. Looked up from germline, CDR1 is SGHTA and CDR2 is FQGTGA.

The chain carries TRBV9 and TRBJ2-1, with TRBD2 matching 9 bases. CDR1 is SGDLS, CDR2 YYNGEE, per germline. With V trimmed by 3 bases and J by 4 bases, 5 bases remained unmatched. The CDR3 is made up of 15 amino acids. The CDR3 protein is CASSGLAERYNEQFF. The CDR3 region has the DNA TGTGCCAGCAGCGGACTAGCGGAGAGGTACAATGAGCAGTTCTTC.